This entry lists 32 T cell receptor beta chains sequenced from one sample in a study of control samples from healthy donors and cancer patients. The protocol was immunoSEQ multiplex PCR, while the TCRdb copy is restricted to in-frame clones and leaves out a portion. Found here are 120,000 or so clones, 80% to 95% of them singletons; the top ten hold over 0.5%. Specimen: PBMCs. These receptor sequences come from an older man with head and neck cancer.

V and J are TRBV29-1 and TRBJ2-1, with 10 bases identical to TRBD1. Per germline, CDR1 SQVTM and CDR2 ANQGSEA. The length of the CDR3 is 12 residues. The CDR3: CTLRQGAPEQFF. As DNA, the CDR3 is TGCACCCTACGACAGGGGGCGCCTGAGCAGTTCTTC.

The V gene is TRBV10-3, the J gene TRBJ2-4; D unclear. Per germline, CDR1 ENHRY and CDR2 SYGVKD. This CDR3 is 12 amino acids long. Trimming removed 10 bases at V and 1 base at J, with 8 bases between. CDR3 nucleotides: TGTGCCACACGTCGCGCCAAAAACATTCAGTACTTC. It yields the protein CATRRAKNIQYF.

The rearrangement links TRBV5-1 to TRBJ2-2; TRBD2 might be the D (6 bases). The CDR3 consists of 15 residues. Deletions cut 6 bases from V and 0 bases from J, with 12 bases between. The V gene's germline CDR1 is SGHRS and CDR2 YFSETQ. The CDR3 nucleotides read TGCGCCAGCAAAGGGCTAGCGACGAACACCGGGGAGCTGTTTTTT. Translation gives CASKGLATNTGELFF.

V is TRBV11-2 and J is TRBJ2-1; the match to TRBD1 covers 7 bases. This CDR3 is built from 15 residues. V shed 5 bases, J shed 2 bases, and the junction held 6 bases outside the gene matches. CDR1 and CDR2 from the germline V gene are SGHAT and FQNNGV. CDR3 DNA: TGTGCCAGCAGCGCCGACAGGGACCCCTACAATGAGCAGTTCTTC. This gives the protein CASSADRDPYNEQFF.

The chain employs TRBV11-2 and TRBJ1-1; D is unresolved. V lost 2 bases and J 4 bases, leaving 11 bases between the germline ends. Germline-derived CDR1 and CDR2 are SGHAT and FQNNGV. The CDR3 runs to 14 residues. DNA for the CDR3: TGTGCCAGCAGCTTATGGGGTGCGGGCACTGAAGCTTTCTTT. It encodes CASSLWGAGTEAFF.

The V call is TRBV18, the J call TRBJ2-4; weak D call: TRBD2 (6 bases). CDR1 is KGHSH and CDR2 is LQKENI in the germline V gene. Trimming shortened V by 2 bases and J by 3 bases, and 8 bases separated the two germline ends. The CDR3 is 14 residues long. The CDR3 coding sequence is TGTGCCAGCTCACCATATAGCGGCAAAAACATTCAGTACTTC. Protein sequence: CASSPYSGKNIQYF.

This sequence joins TRBV6-5 and TRBJ1-2; D uncertain. Germline-derived CDR1 and CDR2 are MNHEY and SVGAGI. The V and J ends lost 0 bases and 0 bases respectively, with 5 bases between them. This CDR3 is 14 amino acids long. The CDR3 nucleotides read TGTGCCAGCAGTTACTCGAATTCTAACTATGGCTACACCTTC. Amino acids: CASSYSNSNYGYTF.

The sample holds one count of this clone. This chain links TRBV5-1 with TRBJ2-1; a possible D gene is TRBD1 (6 bases). This CDR3 has 17 amino acids. Germline V lookup: CDR1 SGHRS, CDR2 YFSETQ. Trimming removed 3 bases at V and 4 bases at J, with 20 bases between. The CDR3 DNA follows: TGCGCCAGCAGCTACCCTGGGGCGGGCCAGGGGTACAATGAGCAGTTCTTC. This translates into CASSYPGAGQGYNEQFF. Full variable domain (rest looked up from reference TRBV5-1 and TRBJ2-1): KAGVTQTPRYLIKTRGQQVTLSCSPISGHRSVSWYQQTPGQGLQFLFEYFSETQRNKGNFPGRFSGRQFSNSRSEMNVSTLELGDSALYLCASSYPGAGQGYNEQFFGPGTRLTVL.

This chain uses TRBV18 with TRBJ2-5; D unclear. Germline CDR1 and CDR2: KGHSH and LQKENI. With 2 bases removed from V and 4 bases from J, the gap between germline ends came to 5 bases. The CDR3 spans 12 residues. This chain's CDR3 is CASSPGSETQYF. The CDR3 region has the DNA TGTGCCAGCTCACCAGGCTCAGAGACCCAGTACTTC.

This clone was counted a single time. The chain uses TRBV5-1 and TRBJ2-2; a weak D match, TRBD1 (5 bases). Deletions cut 0 bases from V and 8 bases from J, with 11 bases between. This CDR3 has 14 amino acids. Germline loops: CDR1 SGHRS, CDR2 YFSETQ. The CDR3 is CASSLEGAQGELFF. As DNA, the CDR3 is TGCGCCAGCAGCTTGGAAGGGGCTCAGGGGGAGCTGTTTTTT.

The V and J genes are TRBV5-1 and TRBJ2-1, with 10 bases fitting TRBD2. This CDR3 has 14 amino acids. V trimming: 1 base; J trimming: 8 bases; junction bases outside the gene matches: 3. Germline V gene sequence: CDR1 SGHRS, CDR2 YFSETQ. CDR3 in amino acids: CASSLTSGAYEQFF. The CDR3, as DNA: TGCGCCAGCAGCTTGACTAGCGGGGCATATGAGCAGTTCTTC.

The chain links TRBV27 to TRBJ2-7, with 11 bases lining up with TRBD1. This CDR3 is 16 amino acids long. V lost 1 base and J lost 3; bases outside the gene matches: 5. The germline CDR1 and CDR2 sequences are MNHEY and SMNVEV (reference sequence). The CDR3 sequence: CASSLYGQGAFYEQYF. The CDR3, as DNA: TGTGCCAGCAGTTTATATGGACAGGGGGCGTTCTACGAGCAGTACTTC.

The chain employs TRBV5-1 and TRBJ2-5; D is unclear. Germline-derived CDR1 and CDR2 are SGHRS and YFSETQ. This CDR3 comprises 11 residues. V lost 5 bases, J lost 7 bases, and 9 bases lay in between. The CDR3 nucleotides are TGCGCCAGCAGACAATCTCGGACCCAGTACTTC. Its protein product is CASRQSRTQYF.

V and J are TRBV24-1 and TRBJ1-5; TRBD1 might be the D (5 bases). Between the trimmed V and J ends, which lost 4 bases and 7 bases, there was a span of 10 bases. Germline values: CDR1 KGHDR, CDR2 SFDVKD. The CDR3 has 13 residues. In DNA form, the CDR3 reads TGTGCCACCAGTGACGGGGCGGGCCAGCCCCAGCATTTT. It translates to CATSDGAGQPQHF.

The genes are TRBV5-6 and TRBJ2-7, with 12 bases aligning to TRBD2. There are 15 residues in the CDR3. Trimming cost V 0 bases and J 7 bases; bases outside gene matches: 5. CDR1 is SGHDT and CDR2 is YYEEEE in the germline V gene. The CDR3 sequence: CASSLGGLAGLEQYF. The CDR3 DNA follows: TGTGCCAGCAGCTTGGGGGGACTAGCGGGCCTTGAGCAGTACTTC.

V gene TRBV12-5 combines with J gene TRBJ1-1, with 10 bases matching TRBD1. The CDR3 totals 16 residues. J lost 5 bases, V lost 6 bases, and 12 bases had no gene match. Germline loops: CDR1 LGHNT, CDR2 FRNRAP. The CDR3 region has the DNA TGTGCTAGTGGCGCGACAGGGGGCGAGCCGCTAACTGAAGCTTTCTTT. It translates to CASGATGGEPLTEAFF.

The rearrangement joins TRBV19 to TRBJ1-5; D perhaps matches TRBD1 (5 bases). CDR3 size: 13 residues. The germline V gene has CDR1 LNHDA and CDR2 SQIVND (reference sequence). Trimming pared 6 bases from V and 10 bases from J, leaving 16 bases between. This chain's CDR3 is CASSFYDGGPQHF. For the CDR3, the DNA is TGTGCCAGTAGCTTCTATGACGGGGGACCCCAGCATTTT.

The V and J genes are TRBV5-1 and TRBJ1-5; TRBD1 aligns across 8 bases. This CDR3 has 15 residues. The germline CDR1 and CDR2 sequences are SGHRS and YFSETQ. V lost 5 bases and J lost 0; bases outside the gene matches: 4. The CDR3 reads CASSLDRASNQPQHF. As DNA, the CDR3 is TGCGCCAGCAGTCTGGACAGGGCTAGCAATCAGCCCCAGCATTTT.

The chain employs TRBV4-3 and TRBJ1-1, with D hard to call. V was trimmed by 1 base and J by 2 bases, leaving 8 bases between them. The CDR3 extends over 14 amino acids. Germline-derived CDR1 and CDR2 are LGHNA and YSLEER. CDR3 DNA: TGCGCCAGCAGCCAAGCGCAGACAAACACTGAAGCTTTCTTT. Protein sequence: CASSQAQTNTEAFF.

The V gene is TRBV11-3, the J gene TRBJ2-2; 7 bases fit TRBD2. The CDR3 extends over 18 amino acids. Germline V gene lookup returns CDR1 SGHNT and CDR2 YENEEA. The ends lost 5 bases at V and 2 bases at J; junction bases unmatched: 14. CDR3 nucleotides: TGTGCCAGCAGCCCAACCACCAGCGGGGTGACCAACACCGGGGAGCTGTTTTTT. Residues: CASSPTTSGVTNTGELFF.

This chain's CDR3 is CASSGTGGRYSNQPQHF. The DNA of the CDR3 is TGTGCCAGTAGTGGGACAGGGGGCCGTTATAGCAATCAGCCCCAGCATTTT. The V and J genes are TRBV19 and TRBJ1-5; 12 bases are a match to TRBD1. With 5 bases clipped from V and 0 bases from J, the junction kept 5 bases outside the gene matches. This CDR3 is built from 17 residues. The germline V gene has CDR1 LNHDA and CDR2 SQIVND (reference sequence).

V usage is TRBV12-5 and J usage is TRBJ1-1, with D unclear. Deletions cut 2 bases from V and 1 base from J, with 5 bases between. The CDR3 sequence is 13 residues long. Germline assignment: CDR1 LGHNT and CDR2 FRNRAP. In DNA, the CDR3 is TGTGCTAGTGGTTTGTCCGGGAACACTGAAGCTTTCTTT. Translating gives CASGLSGNTEAFF.

This sequence joins TRBV27 and TRBJ1-4; 8 bases match TRBD1. The CDR3 runs to 14 residues. J gave up 8 bases and V 5 bases, and 7 bases lay outside the gene matches. Germline-derived CDR1 and CDR2 are MNHEY and SMNVEV (reference sequence). CDR3 nucleotide sequence: TGTGCCAGCAGTCCCGACAGGGGAGGGGAAAAACTGTTTTTT. Translated: CASSPDRGGEKLFF.

A few counts support this clone. CDR3 bases: TGTGCCAGCAGTTTACTGGGAGCTTTCTTT. It is translated as CASSLLGAFF. The rearrangement joins TRBV12-3 or TRBV12-4 to TRBJ1-1; D gene uncertain. V lost 2 bases and J lost 10, with 5 bases in between. The CDR3 length is 10 residues.

The rearrangement uses TRBV13 and TRBJ2-3; D remains ambiguous. The CDR3 covers 16 residues. Germline CDR1 and CDR2: PRHDT and FYEKMQ (reference sequence). The V end was cut by 5 bases, the J end by 5 bases, with 20 bases between. The CDR3 sequence is CASSLRLLGLGDTQYF. CDR3 nucleotides: TGTGCCAGCAGCCTCCGACTCTTGGGGTTGGGAGATACGCAGTATTTT.

The V and J genes are TRBV5-6 and TRBJ2-1, with D tentatively TRBD1 (6 bases). V lost 2 bases to trimming and J lost 1 base, with 10 bases between them. CDR1 and CDR2 (germline): SGHDT, YYEEEE. This CDR3 has 15 amino acids. The CDR3 DNA sequence: TGTGCCAGCAGCTTAGGGGGTTTATCCTACAATGAGCAGTTCTTC. This sequence encodes CASSLGGLSYNEQFF.

This chain uses TRBV3-1 (or the pseudogene TRBV3-2) with TRBJ2-7; D remains ambiguous. The ends were cut back, 4 bases at V and 3 bases at J, with 13 bases in the middle. CDR1 and CDR2 from the germline V gene are LGHDT and YNNKEL (reference sequence). The CDR3 runs to 14 residues. The CDR3 bases are TGTGCCAGCAGCCCGTCGGGCGGAGTCTACGAGCAGTACTTC. This sequence encodes CASSPSGGVYEQYF.

V is TRBV29-1 and J is TRBJ1-5; D not certain. The CDR3 is made up of 14 amino acids. Germline lookup yields CDR1 SQVTM and CDR2 ANQGSEA. Trimming took off 3 bases at V and 3 bases at J, with 12 bases between the two ends. The CDR3 reads CSVDDNRNNQPQHF. In nucleotides, the CDR3 is TGCAGCGTTGACGATAATAGAAACAATCAGCCCCAGCATTTT.

The chain carries TRBV3-1 (or the pseudogene TRBV3-2) and TRBJ1-1; D remains ambiguous. The V gene lost 0 bases and the J gene lost 8 bases, with 7 bases spanning the gap. The CDR3 is made up of 12 amino acids. CDR1 and CDR2 from the germline V gene are LGHDT and YNNKEL (reference sequence). The CDR3 spells CASSQEWAEAFF. The DNA of the CDR3 is TGTGCCAGCAGCCAAGAATGGGCAGAAGCTTTCTTT.

The J gene is TRBJ2-4, the V gene TRBV27; D might be TRBD2 (6 bases). Deletions cut 2 bases from V and 1 base from J, with 9 bases between. This CDR3 spans 15 amino acids. Germline CDR1 is MNHEY and CDR2 is SMNVEV (reference sequence). The CDR3 here is CASSLAGWAKNIQYF. In nucleotides, the CDR3 is TGTGCCAGCAGTTTAGCGGGGTGGGCCAAAAACATTCAGTACTTC.

The CDR3 reads CASSFRGASGYTF. CDR3 DNA sequence: TGTGCCAGCAGTTTTAGGGGCGCTTCTGGCTACACCTTC. The chain employs TRBV12-3 or TRBV12-4 and TRBJ1-2; D might be TRBD1 (5 bases). V was trimmed by 3 bases and J by 7 bases, leaving 12 bases between them. This CDR3 has 13 residues.

This chain connects TRBV5-4 to TRBJ2-7; D unclear. The V and J ends lost 1 base and 0 bases respectively, with 8 bases between them. The CDR3 sequence is 14 residues long. Germline V CDR1 and CDR2: SGHNT, YYREEE (reference sequence). CDR3 in DNA: TGTGCCAGCAGCTTGCTTTCTAGCTCCTACGAGCAGTACTTC. Translated: CASSLLSSSYEQYF.